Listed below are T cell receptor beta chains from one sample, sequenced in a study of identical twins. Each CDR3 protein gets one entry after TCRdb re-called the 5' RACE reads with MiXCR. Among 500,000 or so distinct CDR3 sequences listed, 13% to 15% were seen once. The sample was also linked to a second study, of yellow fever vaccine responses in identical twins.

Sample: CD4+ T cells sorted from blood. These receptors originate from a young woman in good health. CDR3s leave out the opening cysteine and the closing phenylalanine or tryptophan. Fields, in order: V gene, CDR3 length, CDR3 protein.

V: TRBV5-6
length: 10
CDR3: ASFGNEREQY

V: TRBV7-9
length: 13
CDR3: ASSLAGPSGNEQF

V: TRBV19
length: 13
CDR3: ASSIRSGRTYEQY

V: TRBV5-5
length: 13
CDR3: ASSPLAGVVGELF

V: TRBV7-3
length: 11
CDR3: ASSLDSGPPQY

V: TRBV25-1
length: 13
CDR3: ASGGMRGLGNEQF

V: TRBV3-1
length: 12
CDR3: ASSAGTTQETQY

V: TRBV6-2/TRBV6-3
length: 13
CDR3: ASSFLAYGTDTQY

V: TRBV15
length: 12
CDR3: ATTPRTGSYEQY

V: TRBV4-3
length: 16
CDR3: ASSQEWGGGGRADTQY

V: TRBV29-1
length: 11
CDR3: SARSGGIGELF

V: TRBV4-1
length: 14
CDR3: ASSPRLAGGLNEQF

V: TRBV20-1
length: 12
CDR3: SASQAGGPEEQY

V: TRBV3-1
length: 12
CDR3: ASSYLGSTDTQY

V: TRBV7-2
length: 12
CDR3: ASSLSGGVDEQF

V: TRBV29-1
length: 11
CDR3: SAGTARGNEQF

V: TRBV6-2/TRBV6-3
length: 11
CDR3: ASSIRQGPEAF

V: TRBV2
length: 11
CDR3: ASSLVTTDTQY

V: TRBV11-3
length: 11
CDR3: ASSFRRGDEAF

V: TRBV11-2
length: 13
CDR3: ASSLTGLPTDTQY

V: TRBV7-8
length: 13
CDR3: ASSKGLAGRETQY

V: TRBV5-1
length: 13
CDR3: ASSLGTGKNSPLH

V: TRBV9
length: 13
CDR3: ASTPGTENGQTQY

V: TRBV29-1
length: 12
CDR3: SEQELSGANVLT

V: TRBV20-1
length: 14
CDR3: SAPSSGGLHYNEQF

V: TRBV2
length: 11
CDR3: ASKGGANTEAF

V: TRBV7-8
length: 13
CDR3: ASSGTGMSGSEQY

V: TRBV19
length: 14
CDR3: ASSGEEVGGTKTQY